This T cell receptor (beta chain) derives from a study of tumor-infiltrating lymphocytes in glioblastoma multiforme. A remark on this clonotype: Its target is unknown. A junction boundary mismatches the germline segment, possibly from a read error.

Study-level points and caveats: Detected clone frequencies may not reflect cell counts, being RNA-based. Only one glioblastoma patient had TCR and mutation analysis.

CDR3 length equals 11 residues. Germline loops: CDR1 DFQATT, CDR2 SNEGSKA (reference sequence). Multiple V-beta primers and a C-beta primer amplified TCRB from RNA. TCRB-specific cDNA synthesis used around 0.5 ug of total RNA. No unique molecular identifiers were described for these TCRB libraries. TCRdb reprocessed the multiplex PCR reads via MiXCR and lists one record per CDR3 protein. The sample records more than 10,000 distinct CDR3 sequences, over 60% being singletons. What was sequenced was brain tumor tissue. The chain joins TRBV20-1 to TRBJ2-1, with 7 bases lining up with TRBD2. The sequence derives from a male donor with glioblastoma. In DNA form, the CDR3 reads TGTAGTGCTAGGGACTACAATGAGCAGTCCTTC. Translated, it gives CSARDYNEQSF.